This TCR beta chain was retrieved from a study of blood T cell repertoires in COVID-19 (dated by TCRdb to 2020 to 2021). In terms of the full investigation: The collaborator samples originated in the United States, Italy and Spain and spanned the acute and convalescent phases of COVID-19. The material from the prospective study consisted of cDNA or gDNA derived from T cells, B-cell-depleted T cells, or PBMCs. Subjects who had been exposed to COVID-19, were actively infected with it, or had recovered from it provided the deeply sampled blood TCRbeta repertoires that made up the dataset. A freely available public database, intended as a resource for researchers studying the immune response to SARS-CoV-2, is where the repertoires were released. The samples were drawn from the first 160 participants of the ongoing ImmuneRACE study and from about 1,200 subjects provided by 6 global collaborators. Nearly every sample came with metadata listing a de-identified subject ID, COVID-19 status, age in years and sex. Where HLA class I and class II types were available, the types were taken from metadata supplied by the sample provider, not from assay-based typing. What the authors observed across the whole study: How much clinical and demographic metadata was included differed by source and by participant, and the metadata was provided uncurated.

For this chain, trimming is 4 bases at the V end and 5 bases at the J end, and the number of junction bases without a gene match is 6. CDR3 length: 15 amino acids, cysteine to phenylalanine. Only CDR3 DNA remains: 45 bases, in frame from the first base. CDR1 and CDR2 (SNHLY, FYNNEI) derive from the germline V gene. Collaborating institutions collected whole blood in K2EDTA tubes following their own protocols. Collaborator samples were shipped for TCRbeta analysis as frozen whole blood, isolated PBMCs, or DNA extracted from either sample type. TCRbeta CDR3 regions were amplified from genomic DNA using the immunoSEQ Assay, a bias-controlled multiplex PCR. In the paper's pipeline: The number of nucleated cells in each sample was estimated from the amplification of reference gene primers within the assay. To quantify the absolute abundance of each unique TCRbeta CDR3 rearrangement, sequence reads were collapsed and filtered. For each sample, productive Simpson clonality was calculated as the square root of Simpson's diversity index across productive rearrangements. TCRdb provides this immuneACCESS table in a form limited to in-frame rearrangements. Some clones are lacking; in checked studies, under half of them reflect an unresolved V gene, and why the rest are absent is not known. Clonal size and the V and J genes are those of that table, whereas D and trimming came from the DNA. The sample records about 12,000 clones, 75% to 90% of which are singletons. The ten largest clonotypes hold roughly 5.6% of the sample.

Details on this clone: No cognate antigen has been identified for it. No base quality information exists; no much larger clone differs at one position.

Sequencing used peripheral blood. The sequence derives from a human donor in a cohort sampled during active COVID-19. The V and J genes are TRBV2 and TRBJ2-5; 11 bases in the middle match TRBD2. The nucleotide sequence is TGTGCCAGCAGTGGCCTTAGCGGGAGGGGTGAGACCCAGTACTTC. It is translated as CASSGLSGRGETQYF.